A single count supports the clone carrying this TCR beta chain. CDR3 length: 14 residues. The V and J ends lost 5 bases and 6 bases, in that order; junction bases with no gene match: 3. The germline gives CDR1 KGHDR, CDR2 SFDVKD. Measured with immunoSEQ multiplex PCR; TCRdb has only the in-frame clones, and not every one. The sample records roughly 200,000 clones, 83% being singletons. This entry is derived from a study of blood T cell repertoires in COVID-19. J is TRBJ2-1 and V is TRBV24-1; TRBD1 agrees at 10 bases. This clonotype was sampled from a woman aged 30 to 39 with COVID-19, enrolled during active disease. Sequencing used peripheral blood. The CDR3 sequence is CATSGDRGSNEQFF. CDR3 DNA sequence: TGTGCCACCAGTGGGGACAGGGGAAGCAATGAGCAGTTCTTC.